The entry below describes one TCR beta chain. Its antigen is currently unknown. The sample belongs to a study of T cell responses to AZD1222 COVID-19 vaccine. Only in-frame clones appear in the TCRdb table, and some are missing; sequencing was by immunoSEQ multiplex PCR. This sample has approximately 110,000 clones; around 87% occur once, and the top ten carry about 4.6%. Timing groups of about 4 and about 12 weeks for second doses were pooled. Trimming stripped 5 bases from V and 3 bases from J, with 14 bases between. Germline values: CDR1 SGHTA, CDR2 FQGNSA. The length of the CDR3 is 14 residues. Whole-study results and caveats: Spike as a whole was targeted by vaccine-associated CD4 TCRs, dominant at 160-218 and 743-854. There were mostly white British donors and more females than males, and clonal diversity was possibly underestimated. Two AZD1222 administrations were followed by greater Spike-specific TCR breadth and depth.

This TCR was sampled from an adult who received the AZD1222 COVID-19 vaccine. This material consisted of peripheral blood, taken 28 days after the second AZD1222 dose. V is TRBV7-2 and J is TRBJ2-7; possibly TRBD2 for D (6 bases). As DNA, the CDR3 is TGTGCCAGCAGCCCAAGGGGACTTATCTACGAGCAGTACTTC. Amino acids: CASSPRGLIYEQYF.